These 30 T cell receptor beta chains originate from one sample sequenced in a study of T cell repertoires in cytomegalovirus infection. TCRdb redid the calling of the reads with MiXCR, one entry per CDR3 protein. The sample lists 200,000 to 250,000 distinct CDR3 sequences; 22% were seen once. Sequencing used CD8+ T cells from PBMCs. The receptors stem from a human donor in good health (CMV status not recorded). Some clones in this sample may be carry-over from other donors' samples.

This clonotype was found a few times. The chain carries TRBV10-2 and TRBJ1-1; TRBD1 matches at 8 bases. Trimming took 1 base from V and 3 from J; bases not matched to a gene: 4. There are 15 residues in the CDR3. The germline V gene encodes CDR1 WSHSY and CDR2 SAAADI. The CDR3 DNA sequence: TGCGCCAGCAGTGAGTATCAGGGGGCTTACACTGAAGCTTTCTTT. Its protein product is CASSEYQGAYTEAFF.

This clonotype occurred a few times. The chain combines TRBV7-9 with TRBJ2-7; TRBD1 matches 11 bases. The CDR3 contains 15 residues. J lost 2 bases, V lost 1 base, and 1 base had no gene match. CDR1 SEHNR and CDR2 FQNEAQ come from the germline V gene (reference sequence). CDR3 bases: TGTGCCAGCAGCTTAGAGGGACAGGGGGCCTACGAGCAGTACTTC. Its protein product is CASSLEGQGAYEQYF. Drawing the rest from reference TRBV7-9 and TRBJ2-7, the complete variable domain is DTGVSQNPRHKITKRGQNVTFRCDPISEHNRLYWYRQTLGQGPEFLTYFQNEAQLEKSRLLSDRFSAERPKGSFSTLEIQRTEQGDSAMYLCASSLEGQGAYEQYFGPGTRLTVT.

The chain recombines TRBV7-9 with TRBJ1-1; D might be TRBD1 (5 bases). CDR3 size: 22 residues. Germline assignment: CDR1 SEHNR and CDR2 FQNEAQ (reference sequence). Trimming removed 5 bases from V and 5 bases from J, with 39 bases in between. CDR3 region: CASSLPGPLGARQSFLGTEAFF. CDR3 sequence (DNA): TGTGCCAGCAGCCTACCGGGCCCATTAGGCGCTCGACAGTCTTTCCTTGGGACTGAAGCTTTCTTT.

This chain's CDR3 is CASSITGGFTEAFF. CDR3 bases: TGTGCCAGCAGCATAACAGGGGGTTTCACTGAAGCTTTCTTT. The rearrangement uses TRBV7-9 and TRBJ1-1; 8 bases are a match to TRBD1. Germline V lookup: CDR1 SEHNR, CDR2 FQNEAQ (reference sequence). The trim removed 5 bases at V and 4 bases at J, leaving 6 bases unmatched. This CDR3 comprises 14 residues.

V gene TRBV4-1 combines with J gene TRBJ2-5, with D tentatively TRBD2 (6 bases). This CDR3 region has 15 residues. Trimming stripped 1 base from V and 5 bases from J, with 14 bases between. The V gene's germline CDR1 is MGHRA and CDR2 YSYEKL. The CDR3: CASSQAVGGFETQYF. CDR3 nucleotides: TGCGCCAGCAGCCAAGCGGTTGGGGGGTTTGAGACCCAGTACTTC.

The sample holds many counts of this clonotype. The V and J genes are TRBV7-3 and TRBJ2-5; D call uncertain. This CDR3 is built from 14 residues. Germline V gene data show CDR1 as SGHTA and CDR2 as FQGTGA. The germline V and J ends were trimmed by 5 bases and 1 base, with 11 bases remaining between them. CDR3 in amino acids: CASSQGSSQETQYF. The DNA of the CDR3 is TGTGCCAGCAGCCAAGGCAGCTCCCAAGAGACCCAGTACTTC.

In this sample, this clonotype turned up a few times. The J gene is TRBJ1-2, the V gene TRBV5-4, with D hard to call. From germline, CDR1 is SGHNT and CDR2 YYREEE (reference sequence). V was cut by 3 bases and J by 4 bases, with 13 bases left in between. The CDR3 has 14 amino acids. The CDR3 sequence is CASSSGPGSYGYTF. CDR3 DNA sequence: TGTGCCAGCAGCTCAGGTCCTGGGAGCTATGGCTACACCTTC. The full variable domain, its missing parts supplied by reference TRBV5-4 and TRBJ1-2, is ETGVTQSPTHLIKTRGQQVTLRCSSQSGHNTVSWYQQALGQGPQFIFQYYREEENGRGNFPPRFSGLQFPNYSSELNVNALELDDSALYLCASSSGPGSYGYTFGSGTRLTVV.

This clonotype has just a few counts. J is TRBJ2-7 and V is TRBV5-1, with a weak D call TRBD1 (6 bases). The germline gives CDR1 SGHRS, CDR2 YFSETQ. The CDR3 is made up of 15 amino acids. V was cut by 0 bases and J by 0 bases, with 10 bases left in between. The CDR3 spells CASSLEGTPSYEQYF. In nucleotides, the CDR3 is TGCGCCAGCAGCTTGGAAGGGACACCCTCCTACGAGCAGTACTTC.

This clonotype occurred a few times. The genes are TRBV4-1 and TRBJ1-5; 8 positions match TRBD1. This CDR3 spans 14 amino acids. The germline V gene encodes CDR1 MGHRA and CDR2 YSYEKL. The ends lost 8 bases at V and 4 bases at J; junction bases unmatched: 7. The CDR3 here is CASSTGGPNQPQHF. CDR3 nucleotide sequence: TGCGCCAGCTCTACAGGGGGTCCGAATCAGCCCCAGCATTTT.

This clonotype has just a few counts. The chain has TRBV15 and TRBJ2-1; 9 nucleotides match TRBD2. The CDR3 covers 19 residues. J lost 6 bases, V lost 0 bases, and 15 bases had no gene match. CDR1 is LNHNV and CDR2 is YYDKDF in the germline V gene (reference sequence). CDR3 nucleotides: TGTGCCACCAGCAGAGATATGAGCTTCCTTAGCGGGGGCACCAATGAGCAGTTCTTC. Translated, it gives CATSRDMSFLSGGTNEQFF. Complete variable domain (other parts from reference TRBV15 and TRBJ2-1): DAMVIQNPRYQVTQFGKPVTLSCSQTLNHNVMYWYQQKSSQAPKLLFHYYDKDFNNEADTPDNFQSRRPNTSFCFLDIRSPGLGDTAMYLCATSRDMSFLSGGTNEQFFGPGTRLTVL.

The CDR3 loop is CASSMVTSYEQYF. The CDR3 nucleotides are TGTGCCAGTAGTATGGTCACCTCCTACGAGCAGTACTTC. The chain joins TRBV19 to TRBJ2-7, with D hard to call. The CDR3 length is 13 residues. Germline V gene lookup returns CDR1 LNHDA and CDR2 SQIVND (reference sequence). V lost 3 bases and J 0 bases, leaving 6 bases between the germline ends.

CDR3 amino acids: CASSYSYPGQPQHF. Here the CDR3 DNA reads TGTGCCAGCAGTTACTCGTATCCAGGTCAGCCCCAGCATTTT. The chain combines TRBV6-2 or TRBV6-3 with TRBJ1-5; D call uncertain. Germline CDR1 is MNHEY and CDR2 is SVGEGT. This CDR3 spans 14 amino acids. V lost 0 bases, J lost 6 bases, and 9 bases lay in between.

This clonotype is classed as medium-sized. This rearrangement joins TRBV7-2 to TRBJ1-2, with D uncertain. The CDR3 spans 13 residues. The V end was cut by 0 bases, the J end by 6 bases, with 8 bases between. CDR1 is SGHTA and CDR2 is FQGNSA in the germline V gene. CDR3 protein: CASSLAPSDGYTF. In DNA form, the CDR3 reads TGTGCCAGCAGCTTAGCCCCTTCTGATGGCTACACCTTC.

This chain uses TRBV10-3 with TRBJ2-7; TRBD2 is a possible D gene (6 bases). This CDR3 has 14 amino acids. From germline, CDR1 is ENHRY and CDR2 SYGVKD. Trimming cost V 4 bases and J 3 bases, with 13 bases left between them. Here the CDR3 reads CAISGGAIVYEQYF. The CDR3 nucleotides read TGTGCCATCAGTGGCGGGGCAATTGTCTACGAGCAGTACTTC.

This clonotype was counted only a few times. This chain joins TRBV28 and TRBJ1-1; D gene unclear. This CDR3 region has 15 residues. Germline lookup yields CDR1 MDHEN and CDR2 SYDVKM. Between the trimmed V and J ends, which lost 4 bases and 1 base, there was a span of 13 bases. CDR3 DNA: TGTGCCAGCAGTTCCCCACCTCGAGGGAACACTGAAGCTTTCTTT. Amino acid sequence: CASSSPPRGNTEAFF.

This clonotype appeared many times. The chain couples TRBV12-3 or TRBV12-4 to TRBJ1-2; TRBD1 might be the D (5 bases). V shed 1 base and J shed 8 bases, with 11 bases lying between them. This CDR3 spans 13 amino acids. The CDR3 reads CASSLGGDGGYTF. Here the CDR3 DNA reads TGTGCCAGCAGTTTAGGAGGGGATGGAGGCTACACCTTC.

This clonotype was recorded only once. This chain uses TRBV28 with TRBJ1-2; no firm D call. The V and J ends lost 2 bases and 5 bases respectively, with 15 bases between them. The length of the CDR3 is 15 residues. CDR1 is MDHEN and CDR2 is SYDVKM in the germline V gene. The chain's CDR3 is CASSLIPGRNYGYTF. CDR3 nucleotides: TGTGCCAGCAGTTTAATCCCGGGCAGGAATTATGGCTACACCTTC.

This rearrangement joins TRBV7-9 to TRBJ2-6; perhaps TRBD2 as D (5 bases). Germline CDR1 SEHNR, CDR2 FQNEAQ (reference sequence). Trimming removed 2 bases from V and 2 bases from J, with 13 bases in between. The CDR3 length is 17 residues. CDR3 nucleotides: TGTGCCAGCAGCTTAACTCCGCCCGGGGCTGGGGCCAACGTCCTGACTTTC. Amino acid sequence: CASSLTPPGAGANVLTF.

J is TRBJ2-3 and V is TRBV30; D unclear. The CDR3 covers 13 residues. Trimming shortened V by 0 bases and J by 4 bases, and 8 bases separated the two germline ends. Germline V gene sequence: CDR1 GTSNPN, CDR2 SVGIG (reference sequence). This chain's CDR3 is CAWSVLSSDTQYF. The CDR3 DNA reads TGTGCCTGGAGTGTACTTTCTTCAGATACGCAGTATTTT.

V gene TRBV20-1 combines with J gene TRBJ2-2; D remains unclear. CDR3 length: 15 residues. V lost 0 bases to trimming and J lost 1 base, with 9 bases between them. The germline V gene encodes CDR1 DFQATT and CDR2 SNEGSKA (reference sequence). In nucleotides, the CDR3 is TGCAGTGCTAGAGATGAAGAGCTGAACACCGGGGAGCTGTTTTTT. It specifies CSARDEELNTGELFF.

The rearrangement uses TRBV15 and TRBJ2-7, with 7 bases aligning to TRBD1. The germline CDR1 and CDR2 sequences are LNHNV and YYDKDF (reference sequence). The CDR3 contains 14 residues. The J segment lost 2 bases and the V segment lost 5 bases, leaving 6 bases of the junction unmatched. The CDR3 here is CATSGRQGPYEQYF. CDR3 nucleotides: TGTGCCACCAGCGGACGACAGGGACCCTACGAGCAGTACTTC.

This sequence joins TRBV10-3 and TRBJ2-3; D possibly corresponds to TRBD2 (7 bases). The CDR3 runs to 15 residues. Germline CDR1 is ENHRY and CDR2 is SYGVKD. V was pared by 0 bases and J by 6 bases, with 13 bases between. CDR3 amino acids: CAISESTGGLDTQYF. In DNA, the CDR3 is TGTGCCATCAGTGAGTCAACGGGGGGCCTTGATACGCAGTATTTT.

The V gene is TRBV20-1, the J gene TRBJ2-7; possibly TRBD1 for D (6 bases). Between the trimmed V and J ends, which lost 3 bases and 3 bases, there was a span of 15 bases. CDR3 length: 14 residues. Germline assignment: CDR1 DFQATT and CDR2 SNEGSKA (reference sequence). Here the CDR3 reads CSASAGGNRYEQYF. In DNA, the CDR3 is TGCAGTGCTAGCGCTGGGGGCAACCGCTACGAGCAGTACTTC.

The chain joins TRBV29-1 to TRBJ1-2; D remains ambiguous. The CDR3 has 9 residues. Trimming left V 7 bases short and J 4 bases short, with 4 bases between. Germline V lookup: CDR1 SQVTM, CDR2 ANQGSEA. The CDR3 DNA reads as TGCAGCGACAGCTATGGCTACACCTTC. Residues: CSDSYGYTF.

This clonotype showed up just a few times. V usage is TRBV5-1 and J usage is TRBJ2-1; no firm D call. CDR3 length: 12 amino acids. The V end lost 4 bases, the J end lost 6 bases, and 8 bases lay between the germline ends. The germline gives CDR1 SGHRS, CDR2 YFSETQ. The CDR3 here is CASSPWGNEQFF. CDR3 DNA: TGCGCCAGCAGCCCGTGGGGCAATGAGCAGTTCTTC.

In its sample, this clonotype was seen many times. The rearrangement joins TRBV5-1 to TRBJ1-2, with 7 nucleotides matching TRBD1. V lost 3 bases to trimming and J lost 6 bases; unmatched junction nucleotides: 2. This CDR3 contains 12 residues. Germline CDR1 SGHRS, CDR2 YFSETQ. CDR3 in amino acids: CASSYGQDGYTF. The CDR3 nucleotides are TGCGCCAGCAGCTACGGACAGGATGGCTACACCTTC.

The chain links TRBV5-1 to TRBJ2-1, with TRBD1 identical over 9 bases. The CDR3 is made up of 15 amino acids. CDR1 SGHRS and CDR2 YFSETQ come from the germline V gene. V lost 4 bases and J lost 4; bases outside the gene matches: 6. The CDR3 sequence: CASSPGQGTYNEQFF. CDR3 nucleotide sequence: TGCGCCAGCAGCCCCGGACAGGGGACTTACAATGAGCAGTTCTTC.

The rearrangement uses TRBV29-1 and TRBJ2-7, with D uncertain. V was trimmed by 0 bases and J by 0 bases, leaving 9 bases between them. The CDR3 totals 14 residues. Germline V CDR1 and CDR2: SQVTM, ANQGSEA. CDR3 nucleotide sequence: TGCAGCGTTGAAGACACTCAGGTCTCCTACGAGCAGTACTTC. This translates into CSVEDTQVSYEQYF.

The chain is built from TRBV20-1 and TRBJ2-1; 7 nucleotides line up with TRBD2. Germline V gene lookup returns CDR1 DFQATT and CDR2 SNEGSKA (reference sequence). V dropped 1 base and J dropped 0; count of bases not matched to a gene: 6. This CDR3 has 16 amino acids. CDR3 sequence: CSARALAEFSYNEQFF. The CDR3 coding sequence is TGCAGTGCTAGAGCCCTAGCGGAATTCTCCTACAATGAGCAGTTCTTC.

J is TRBJ2-1 and V is TRBV19, with 8 nucleotides matching TRBD2. V shed 8 bases, J shed 3 bases, and the junction held 9 bases outside the gene matches. The germline V gene has CDR1 LNHDA and CDR2 SQIVND (reference sequence). CDR3 length: 15 residues. The CDR3 coding sequence is TGTGCCAGTGGAAGGGCGGGGGGATACTACAATGAGCAGTTCTTC. This sequence encodes CASGRAGGYYNEQFF.